Presented here are 3 T cell receptor beta chains from one specimen sequenced in a study of T cell repertoires in cytomegalovirus infection. In TCRdb, the reads were re-called with MiXCR into one record per CDR3 protein. The repertoire consists of about 310,000 distinct CDR3 sequences, with roughly 15% occurring once and the leading ten covering around 12%. Sequences were obtained from PBMCs. These receptors originate from a human donor in good health (CMV status not recorded). Some clones in this sample may be carry-over from other donors' samples.

At least ten counts were recorded for this clonotype. The chain carries TRBV7-2 and TRBJ2-2, with a tentative D call TRBD2 (5 bases). CDR3 length: 16 residues. The ends were cut back, 2 bases at V and 0 bases at J, with 10 bases in the middle. Germline V CDR1 and CDR2: SGHTA, FQGNSA. The CDR3 DNA reads as TGTGCCAGCAGCTTAAGAACTAGGGCGAACACCGGGGAGCTGTTTTTT. Encoded protein: CASSLRTRANTGELFF.

V usage is TRBV20-1 and J usage is TRBJ2-5; 14 bases fit TRBD2. The junction had 0 bases not matched to a gene; V was cut back by 5 bases and J by 4 bases. This CDR3 has 13 amino acids. The germline gives CDR1 DFQATT, CDR2 SNEGSKA (reference sequence). Written as DNA, the CDR3 is TGCAGTGCTGGACTAGCGGGGGGAGAGACCCAGTACTTC. Translation gives CSAGLAGGETQYF.

This clonotype was observed a few times. The J gene is TRBJ2-2, the V gene TRBV20-1, with 11 bases identical to TRBD2. This CDR3 has 16 amino acids. Unmatched junction bases numbered 5, after V lost 4 bases and J lost 1 base. Germline V gene lookup returns CDR1 DFQATT and CDR2 SNEGSKA (reference sequence). The CDR3 DNA reads TGCAGTGCTATCCCCACTAGCGGGAGGAACACCGGGGAGCTGTTTTTT. Amino acids: CSAIPTSGRNTGELFF.